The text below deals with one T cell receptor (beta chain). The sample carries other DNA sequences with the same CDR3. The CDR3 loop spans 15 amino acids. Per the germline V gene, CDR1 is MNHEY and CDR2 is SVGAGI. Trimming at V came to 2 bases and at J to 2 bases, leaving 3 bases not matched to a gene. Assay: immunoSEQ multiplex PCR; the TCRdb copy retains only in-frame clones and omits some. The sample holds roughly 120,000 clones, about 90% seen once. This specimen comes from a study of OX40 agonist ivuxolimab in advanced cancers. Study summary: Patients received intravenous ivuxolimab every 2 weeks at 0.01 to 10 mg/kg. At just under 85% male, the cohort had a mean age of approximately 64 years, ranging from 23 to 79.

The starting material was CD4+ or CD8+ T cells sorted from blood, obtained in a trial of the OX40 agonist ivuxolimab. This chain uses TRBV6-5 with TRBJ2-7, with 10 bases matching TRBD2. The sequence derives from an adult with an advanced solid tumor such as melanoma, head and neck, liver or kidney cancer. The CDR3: CASSYSLAGAYEQYF. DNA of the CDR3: TGTGCCAGCAGTTACAGCCTAGCGGGAGCCTACGAGCAGTACTTC.